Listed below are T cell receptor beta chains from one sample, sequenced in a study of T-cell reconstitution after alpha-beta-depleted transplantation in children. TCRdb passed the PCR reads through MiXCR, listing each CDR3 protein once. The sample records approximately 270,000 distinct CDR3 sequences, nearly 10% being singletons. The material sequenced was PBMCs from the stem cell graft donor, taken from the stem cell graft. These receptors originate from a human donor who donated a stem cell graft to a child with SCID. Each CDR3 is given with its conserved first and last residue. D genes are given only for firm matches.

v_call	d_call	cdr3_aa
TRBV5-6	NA	CASSYGQEAFF
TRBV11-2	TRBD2	CASRSPQREITGELFF
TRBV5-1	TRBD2	CASSGGLAGTYKKTQYF
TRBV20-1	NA	CSARDHRVSADTQYF
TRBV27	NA	CASGGPRYEQYF
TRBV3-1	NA	CASSQAEINIQYF
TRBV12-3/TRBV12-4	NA	CASSVQGYTGELFF
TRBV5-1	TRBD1	CASSLGDSTDTQYF
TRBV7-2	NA	CASSLDQSVTEAFF
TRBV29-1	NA	CSTPRGSTDTQYF
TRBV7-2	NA	CASSLGAGGTYNEQFF
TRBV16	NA	CASSQSGLISEPQHF
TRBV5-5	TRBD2	CASMITSVNEQFF
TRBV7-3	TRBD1	CASSSRTGLGEQFF
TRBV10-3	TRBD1	CAISGLRQGAGNEQFF
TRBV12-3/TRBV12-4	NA	CASSLVSHYEQYF
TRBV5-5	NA	CASSATTGNYGYTF
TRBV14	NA	CASEPQWGAGELFF
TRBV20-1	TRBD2	CSATSPGGGPTDTQYF
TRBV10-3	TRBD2	CAISVRRETYEQYF
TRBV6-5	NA	CASSYIQDTEAFF
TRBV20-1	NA	CSAPDTSGTDTQYF
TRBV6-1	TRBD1	CASSEDRGLGEQYF
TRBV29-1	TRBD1	CSVNRGTENTGELFF
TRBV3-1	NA	CASSQDMVQETQYF
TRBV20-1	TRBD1	CSARDTDRVQETQYF
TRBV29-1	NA	CSALGDAYEQYF
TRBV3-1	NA	CASSQVEGGEQYF
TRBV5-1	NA	CASSLGQHGMTGELFF
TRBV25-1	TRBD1	CASSGGTEGTYEQYF
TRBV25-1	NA	CASSEQGLGADTQYF
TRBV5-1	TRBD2	CASSPLAASSYEQYF
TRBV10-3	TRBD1	CAGQGTDTQYF
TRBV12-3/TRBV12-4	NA	CASSLRQDYEQYF
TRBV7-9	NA	CASSSSEGNGNEQFF
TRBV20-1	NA	CSARPDPASYNEQFF
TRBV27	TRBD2	CASRESGGARHEQFF
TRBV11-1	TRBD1	CASSLEPPWGQTHYEQYF
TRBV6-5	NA	CASTESRIGGNQPQHF
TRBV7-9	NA	CASSRGTYEQYF
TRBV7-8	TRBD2	CASSLVLGGVVGELFF
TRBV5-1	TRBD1	CASSFLDREEAFF
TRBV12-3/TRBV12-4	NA	CASSLVRLDRTKTQYF